This T cell receptor (beta chain) was profiled in a study of T cells in Graves' hyperthyroidism and ophthalmopathy. Overall study findings and caveats: Most clonotypes expanded in the thyroid (above 0.001) were also present in blood.

The ends were cut back, 2 bases at V and 4 bases at J, with 12 bases in the middle. CDR1 is SGDLS, CDR2 YYNGEE, per germline. The CDR3 totals 15 residues. Using roughly 9.4 ml of fresh peripheral blood, PBMCs were prepared. Note on this clonotype: Its antigen is not known.

Amplification targeted TCR beta CDR3 regions from RNA transcripts. TCR CDR3 regions were first amplified by RT-PCR with HTBI primers. Via MiXCR, TCRdb re-called the multiplex PCR reads, giving one row per CDR3 protein. Among more than 55,000 distinct CDR3 sequences, around 53% were seen once, and the ten largest hold 3.3%. The J gene is TRBJ2-2, the V gene TRBV9, with D possibly matching TRBD2 (6 bases). The origin of this receptor is a woman aged 55-70 years with Graves' ophthalmopathy. Sequencing was done on a sample of blood. The CDR3 nucleotides read TGTGCCAGCAGCGTCGGGCGGGGAGGCACCGGGGAGCTGTTTTTT. Amino acid sequence: CASSVGRGGTGELFF.